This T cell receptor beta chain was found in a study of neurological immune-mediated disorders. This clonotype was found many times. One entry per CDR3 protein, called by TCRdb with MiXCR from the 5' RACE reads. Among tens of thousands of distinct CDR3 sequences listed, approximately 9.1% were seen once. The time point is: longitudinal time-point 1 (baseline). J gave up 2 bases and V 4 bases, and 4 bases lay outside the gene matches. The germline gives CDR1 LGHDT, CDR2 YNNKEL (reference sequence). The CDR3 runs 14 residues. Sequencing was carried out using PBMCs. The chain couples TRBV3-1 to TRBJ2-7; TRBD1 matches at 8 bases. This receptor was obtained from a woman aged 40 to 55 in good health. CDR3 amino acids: CASSRRQGTYEQYF. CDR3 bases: TGTGCCAGCAGCCGCCGACAGGGGACCTACGAGCAGTACTTC.